These 24 T cell receptor beta chains originate from one sample sequenced in a study of beta chain features in type 1 diabetes. Which antigens these TCRs recognize remains unknown. Reverse transcription of all isolated RNA meant that expressed TCRB transcripts were sequenced. The method was immunoSEQ multiplex PCR; TCRdb's version includes in-frame clones alone and lacks a portion of them. The sample shows just under 150,000 clones, approximately 13% of them seen only once. Study-wide findings and caveats: Within each of all four CD4+ subsets, Type 1 diabetes patients had TCRB CDR3s that were moderately but significantly shorter.

Sequenced material: central memory CD4+ T cells from blood. The receptors here all came from a young man with type 1 diabetes.

This clone came up a few times. The germline gene is not matched at one end of the junction; a read error may be the cause. For the CDR3, the DNA is TGTGCCAGCAGCTTGTTCGGACAGGAGTTTCTTGCCTTC. Its translation is CASSLFGQEFLAF. This chain joins TRBV5-6 and TRBJ1-2, with 7 bases identical to TRBD1. Germline CDR1 reads SGHDT; CDR2 reads YYEEEE. The CDR3 is 13 amino acids.

The V call is TRBV7-9, the J call TRBJ1-1; no firm D call. Germline CDR1 reads SEHNR; CDR2 reads FQNEAQ (reference sequence). Trimming stripped 4 bases from V and 1 base from J, with 7 bases between. This CDR3 region has 13 residues. The CDR3 DNA reads TGTGCCAGCAGCTCCAATCCGAACACTGAAGCTTTCTTT. This translates into CASSSNPNTEAFF.

The chain uses TRBV28 and TRBJ2-3; 9 bases align to TRBD1. With 6 bases clipped from V and 3 bases from J, the junction kept 7 bases outside the gene matches. The CDR3 spans 15 residues. Germline values: CDR1 MDHEN, CDR2 SYDVKM. CDR3 region: CASRITGTGTDTQYF. The DNA of the CDR3 is TGTGCCAGCAGGATAACCGGGACAGGGACAGATACGCAGTATTTT.

This clone was counted between two and nine times. V gene TRBV10-1 combines with J gene TRBJ1-1; D perhaps matches TRBD1 (5 bases). V was pared by 6 bases and J by 5 bases, with 16 bases between. Germline V gene lookup returns CDR1 WNHNN and CDR2 SYGVQD (reference sequence). The CDR3 has 14 residues. In DNA form, the CDR3 reads TGCGCCAGCAGCGTTACAGGAGGTGGTACTGAAGCTTTCTTT. Protein product: CASSVTGGGTEAFF.

The V call is TRBV15, the J call TRBJ1-2, with a possible D match to TRBD1 (5 bases). CDR1 and CDR2 from the germline V gene are LNHNV and YYDKDF (reference sequence). Trimming removed 0 bases from V and 6 bases from J, with 14 bases in between. The CDR3 extends over 15 amino acids. The CDR3 bases are TGTGCCACCAGCAGAGAGGTAGGGGCAGCGAATGGCTACACCTTC. Encoded protein: CATSREVGAANGYTF.

This chain uses TRBV7-9 with TRBJ2-3; tentatively, D is TRBD2 (6 bases). The CDR3 has 16 amino acids. V lost 4 bases and J 2 bases, leaving 16 bases between the germline ends. CDR1 and CDR2 (germline): SEHNR, FQNEAQ (reference sequence). CDR3 in DNA: TGTGCCAGCAGCTCCGACCGAGCGGGTTACACAGATACGCAGTATTTT. It codes for CASSSDRAGYTDTQYF.

The rearrangement uses TRBV27 and TRBJ1-6; 8 positions match TRBD1. Germline V gene sequence: CDR1 MNHEY, CDR2 SMNVEV (reference sequence). CDR3 length: 17 amino acids. Trimming took 2 bases from V and 6 from J; bases not matched to a gene: 9. The CDR3 coding sequence is TGTGCCAGCAGTTTAAACGGGGGTGGACAGGGTAATTCACCCCTCCACTTT. This gives the protein CASSLNGGGQGNSPLHF.

J is TRBJ1-2 and V is TRBV4-1; 7 bases are a match to TRBD1. This CDR3 region has 15 residues. The germline V gene encodes CDR1 MGHRA and CDR2 YSYEKL. J was trimmed by 4 bases and V by 3 bases; bases with no gene match: 8. CDR3: CASSQESGTAYGYTF. The CDR3 region has the DNA TGCGCCAGCAGCCAGGAATCCGGGACAGCCTATGGCTACACCTTC.

This chain joins TRBV5-1 and TRBJ2-5, with D uncertain. The ends were cut back, 6 bases at V and 1 base at J, with 4 bases in the middle. Germline lookup yields CDR1 SGHRS and CDR2 YFSETQ. There are 11 residues in the CDR3. The CDR3 spells CASTLQETQYF. The CDR3 DNA sequence: TGCGCCAGCACCCTCCAAGAGACCCAGTACTTC.

This clone has just a few counts. CDR3 nucleotide sequence: TGCGCCAGCAACATCCTGGCAGGCGATGGTGAAGCTTTCTTT. It encodes CASNILAGDGEAFF. The chain has TRBV5-1 and TRBJ1-1; D not certain. The CDR3 extends over 14 amino acids. The germline CDR1 and CDR2 sequences are SGHRS and YFSETQ. The V end was cut by 6 bases, the J end by 7 bases, with 19 bases between. The whole variable domain, filled in from reference TRBV5-1 and TRBJ1-1, reads KAGVTQTPRYLIKTRGQQVTLSCSPISGHRSVSWYQQTPGQGLQFLFEYFSETQRNKGNFPGRFSGRQFSNSRSEMNVSTLELGDSALYLCASNILAGDGEAFFGQGTRLTVV.

The V call is TRBV7-8, the J call TRBJ2-7, with D hard to call. Germline lookup yields CDR1 SGHVS and CDR2 FQNEAQ. The CDR3 covers 14 residues. V was pared by 0 bases and J by 2 bases, with 8 bases between. CDR3 region: CASSLAYGTYEQYF. The CDR3 DNA reads as TGTGCCAGCAGCTTAGCTTACGGTACCTACGAGCAGTACTTC.

This clone turned up a few times. The chain carries TRBV30 and TRBJ1-1; D unresolved. V dropped 5 bases and J dropped 0 bases, with 10 bases sitting between them. The CDR3 is made up of 13 amino acids. CDR1 is GTSNPN and CDR2 is SVGIG in the germline V gene (reference sequence). CDR3 sequence reads: CAWGRQVNTEAFF. The CDR3 nucleotides are TGTGCCTGGGGGCGGCAGGTGAACACTGAAGCTTTCTTT. The whole variable domain, filled in from reference TRBV30 and TRBJ1-1, reads SQTIHQWPATLVQPVGSPLSLECTVEGTSNPNLYWYRQAAGRGLQLLFYSVGIGQISSEVPQNLSASRPQDRQFILSSKKLLLSDSGFYLCAWGRQVNTEAFFGQGTRLTVV.

The chain couples TRBV30 to TRBJ1-6; weak D call: TRBD1 (5 bases). CDR1 and CDR2 (germline): GTSNPN, SVGIG (reference sequence). Trimming removed 6 bases at V and 7 bases at J, with 10 bases between. The CDR3 is made up of 12 amino acids. DNA of the CDR3: TGTGCCTGCTTGCAGGGAAATTCACCCCTCCACTTT. Translated, it gives CACLQGNSPLHF.

A few counts support this clone. The CDR3 sequence is CASSSAGTSNQPQHF. The CDR3 bases are TGTGCCAGCAGCTCCGCCGGGACTAGCAATCAGCCCCAGCATTTT. The chain employs TRBV9 and TRBJ1-5; D is possibly TRBD1 (5 bases). The germline V gene encodes CDR1 SGDLS and CDR2 YYNGEE. This CDR3 is 15 amino acids long. Trimming took 4 bases from V and 0 from J, leaving 11 bases between them. The full variable domain, completed using reference TRBV9 and TRBJ1-5, is DSGVTQTPKHLITATGQRVTLRCSPRSGDLSVYWYQQSLDQGLQFLIQYYNGEERAKGNILERFSAQQFPDLHSELNLSSLELGDSALYFCASSSAGTSNQPQHFGDGTRLSIL.

This clone was observed a few times. This sequence joins TRBV2 and TRBJ2-7; D may be TRBD1 or TRBD2 (5 bases each). The CDR3 is 13 residues long. Trimming removed 4 bases from V and 4 bases from J, with 11 bases in between. Per germline, CDR1 SNHLY and CDR2 FYNNEI. In nucleotides, the CDR3 is TGTGCCAGCAGTGGGGACGGGATATACGAGCAGTACTTC. This encodes CASSGDGIYEQYF.

This clone was found many times. V usage is TRBV14 and J usage is TRBJ2-5; D is ambiguous. This CDR3 is 11 amino acids long. The V and J ends lost 5 bases and 5 bases respectively, with 6 bases between them. Germline-derived CDR1 and CDR2 are SGHDN and FVKESK. Here the CDR3 reads CASSSSETQYF. For the CDR3, the DNA is TGTGCCAGCAGCTCCTCCGAGACCCAGTACTTC.

This clone was detected only a few times. This chain connects TRBV30 to TRBJ2-2, with D hard to call. V was cut by 2 bases and J by 4 bases, with 5 bases left in between. This CDR3 spans 12 amino acids. Germline lookup yields CDR1 GTSNPN and CDR2 SVGIG (reference sequence). The CDR3 protein is CAWSWSTGELFF. CDR3 nucleotide sequence: TGTGCCTGGAGTTGGAGCACCGGGGAGCTGTTTTTT.

Notes on this clone: At the DNA level, this CDR3 is encoded by other sequences in the same sample as well. The J gene is TRBJ2-5, the V gene TRBV6-5; the D is unclear. This CDR3 is 10 amino acids long. Trimming took 6 bases from V and 4 from J, leaving 3 bases between them. The germline CDR1 and CDR2 sequences are MNHEY and SVGAGI. The CDR3 nucleotides read TGTGCCAGCAGGAGAGAGACCCAGTACTTC. This encodes CASRRETQYF.

The sample holds many counts of this clone. The chain carries TRBV9 and TRBJ2-5; D might be TRBD1 or TRBD2, each matching 5 bases. Germline lookup yields CDR1 SGDLS and CDR2 YYNGEE. Trimming removed 0 bases from V and 5 bases from J, with 11 bases in between. The length of the CDR3 is 14 residues. The CDR3 DNA sequence: TGTGCCAGCAGCGTAGGGGCCGAGGGGGAGACCCAGTACTTC. It yields the protein CASSVGAEGETQYF.

The chain combines TRBV5-1 with TRBJ2-7; TRBD1 or TRBD2 may be the D gene (5 bases each). Germline CDR1 is SGHRS and CDR2 is YFSETQ. This CDR3 has 15 residues. V shed 2 bases and J shed 6 bases, with 18 bases lying between them. The CDR3 region is CASSFGTKVGGEQYF. The DNA for the CDR3 is TGCGCCAGCAGCTTCGGGACCAAAGTTGGTGGCGAGCAGTACTTC.

The chain is built from TRBV30 and TRBJ1-1; 7 positions match TRBD1. In germline, CDR1 is GTSNPN, CDR2 SVGIG (reference sequence). The CDR3 runs 13 residues. Trimming took 7 bases from V and 0 from J; bases not matched to a gene: 5. The CDR3 bases are TGTGCCTTGACAGGGTTTATGAACACTGAAGCTTTCTTT. Its translation: CALTGFMNTEAFF.

CDR3 DNA: TGTGCCTGGAGTGGGCAACAGGGAGGCGAGCAGTACTTC. It specifies CAWSGQQGGEQYF. The chain links TRBV30 to TRBJ2-7; tentatively, D is TRBD1 or TRBD2 (6 bases each). Germline values: CDR1 GTSNPN, CDR2 SVGIG (reference sequence). V was trimmed by 1 base and J by 6 bases, leaving 13 bases between them. The CDR3 runs to 13 residues.

This clone was observed at least ten times. The chain recombines TRBV14 with TRBJ2-3; D remains unclear. The CDR3 runs to 13 residues. Germline assignment: CDR1 SGHDN and CDR2 FVKESK. V lost 1 base and J 4 bases, leaving 6 bases between the germline ends. CDR3 sequence reads: CASSQVRADTQYF. The DNA for the CDR3 is TGTGCCAGCAGCCAAGTTCGGGCAGATACGCAGTATTTT.

The chain combines TRBV9 with TRBJ2-2; no clear D. The CDR3 covers 14 residues. CDR1 is SGDLS, CDR2 YYNGEE, per germline. The V end lost 4 bases, the J end lost 2 bases, and 9 bases lay between the germline ends. The CDR3 reads CASSPRPNTGELFF. As DNA, the CDR3 is TGTGCCAGCAGCCCCCGGCCCAACACCGGGGAGCTGTTTTTT. Complete variable domain (other parts from reference TRBV9 and TRBJ2-2): DSGVTQTPKHLITATGQRVTLRCSPRSGDLSVYWYQQSLDQGLQFLIQYYNGEERAKGNILERFSAQQFPDLHSELNLSSLELGDSALYFCASSPRPNTGELFFGEGSRLTVL.